This T cell receptor beta chain was documented in a study of blood T cell repertoires in COVID-19. The ends lost 3 bases at V and 4 bases at J; junction bases unmatched: 6. CDR3 length: 16 residues. Per germline, CDR1 SGDLS and CDR2 YYNGEE. Method: immunoSEQ multiplex PCR; TCRdb's copy keeps in-frame clones and lacks some. The sample holds 150,000 or so clones, 82% seen once. The rearrangement joins TRBV9 to TRBJ1-4; 10 bases map to TRBD1. The receptor was derived from a woman aged 65 to 85 with acute or convalescent COVID-19. Sequences were obtained from peripheral blood. CDR3 in amino acids: CASSEGTGAINEKLFF. CDR3 DNA: TGTGCCAGCAGCGAAGGGACAGGGGCAATTAATGAAAAACTGTTTTTT.